The 9 T cell receptor beta chains presented below share a single source sample, sequenced in a study of T cells after yellow fever vaccination. TCRdb redid the calling of the 5' RACE reads with MiXCR, one entry per CDR3 protein. This repertoire shows 200,000 to 250,000 distinct CDR3 sequences, approximately 3% found once; its top ten account for around 3%. The sample consisted of CD4+ T cells sorted from PBMCs, taken 10 days after the yellow fever booster vaccination. Receptors were obtained from a man in his late teens or twenties who received the YFV17D yellow fever vaccine.

A remark on this clonotype: This clone may be a read error of a much larger clone one base away. This rearrangement joins TRBV7-6 to TRBJ2-7; 10 bases are a match to TRBD1. Germline trimming cut 3 bases from V and 5 bases from J; bases unmatched to any gene: 10. This CDR3 is built from 16 residues. From germline, CDR1 is SGHVS and CDR2 FNYEAQ. The CDR3 nucleotides are TGTGCCAGCAGCTTCATTGGGACAGGGGTGAAGGACGAGCAGTACGTC. Translated: CASSFIGTGVKDEQYV.

The rearrangement links TRBV5-1 to TRBJ2-3, with 8 positions matching TRBD2. V lost 4 bases to trimming and J lost 2 bases; unmatched junction nucleotides: 3. The germline V gene has CDR1 SGHRS and CDR2 YFSETQ. The length of the CDR3 is 14 residues. CDR3 in amino acids: CASSVAGSTDTQYF. DNA for the CDR3: TGCGCCAGCAGCGTAGCGGGGTCCACAGATACGCAGTATTTT.

This clonotype showed up many times. V is TRBV3-1 and J is TRBJ1-2; no clear D. Germline V gene data show CDR1 as LGHDT and CDR2 as YNNKEL (reference sequence). This CDR3 is built from 12 residues. V was trimmed by 1 base and J by 6 bases, leaving 6 bases between them. The CDR3 spells CASSQGGDGYTF. CDR3 sequence (DNA): TGTGCCAGCAGCCAAGGGGGTGATGGCTACACCTTC.

This clonotype was seen at least ten times. The V and J genes are TRBV25-1 and TRBJ1-6; perhaps TRBD1 as D (5 bases). V was clipped by 4 bases and J by 11 bases, with 9 bases between them. Germline CDR1 MGHDK, CDR2 SYGVNS. This CDR3 is 12 amino acids long. The CDR3 coding sequence is TGTGCCAGCAGTGGTCCGGGGGCACCCCTCCACTTT. Protein: CASSGPGAPLHF.

This clonotype is labeled medium-sized. This chain links TRBV20-1 with TRBJ1-5; 8 bases agree with TRBD1. V trimming: 0 bases; J trimming: 3 bases; junction bases outside the gene matches: 4. CDR3 length equals 15 residues. Germline V lookup: CDR1 DFQATT, CDR2 SNEGSKA (reference sequence). In DNA, the CDR3 is TGCAGTGCTAGAGAAAGGGACAGGTTCAATCAGCCCCAGCATTTT. Protein product: CSARERDRFNQPQHF.

This clonotype was recorded at least ten times. The V call is TRBV18, the J call TRBJ2-7; D assignment may be TRBD1 or TRBD2 (5 bases each). Germline V gene sequence: CDR1 KGHSH, CDR2 LQKENI. V lost 3 bases, J lost 6 bases, and 15 bases lay in between. The CDR3 is 14 amino acids. CDR3 amino acids: CASSPGTVAPEQYF. CDR3 nucleotide sequence: TGTGCCAGCTCACCGGGGACGGTCGCACCCGAGCAGTACTTC.

This clonotype has just a few counts. This chain's CDR3 is CASSLVERYGYTF. Here the CDR3 DNA reads TGCGCCAGCAGCTTGGTCGAACGCTATGGCTACACCTTC. V usage is TRBV5-1 and J usage is TRBJ1-2, with D hard to call. Trimming stripped 0 bases from V and 4 bases from J, with 7 bases between. Germline V CDR1 and CDR2: SGHRS, YFSETQ. The CDR3 spans 13 residues.

This clonotype was picked up many times. The V and J genes are TRBV7-2 and TRBJ2-6; D gene unclear. The CDR3 loop spans 15 amino acids. Germline V gives CDR1 SGHTA, CDR2 FQGNSA. Trimming left V 5 bases short and J 0 bases short, with 8 bases between. The CDR3 here is CASSPRISGANVLTF. CDR3 in DNA: TGTGCCAGCAGCCCCCGCATCTCTGGGGCCAACGTCCTGACTTTC.

This clonotype came up a few times. The chain couples TRBV5-4 to TRBJ1-2; no definite D call. V was pared by 4 bases and J by 3 bases, with 10 bases between. The CDR3 totals 13 residues. Germline CDR1 SGHNT, CDR2 YYREEE (reference sequence). CDR3 coding DNA: TGTGCCAGCAGCCCGAGGACCGACTATGGCTACACCTTC. Translating it yields CASSPRTDYGYTF.